This T cell receptor (beta chain) stems from a study of shared clonotypes between healthy human individuals. Study-level information: Donor ages ranged 18 to 49 years: a couple of women, a few men. Study-level points and caveats: Roughly 5% of naive CD4 clonotypes were shared across a few donors. The study's rarefaction showed incomplete sorted-subset sequencing despite large depth. Relative to their counterparts shared across all four donors, non-shared clonotypes exhibited diminished generation probabilities.

Terminally differentiated effector memory CD45RA+ cells were excluded from the naive CD8 cells, which were CD45RO-negative and positively selected for CCR7. Points on this clone: The antigen is unknown.

With 2 bases removed from V and 6 bases from J, the gap between germline ends came to 7 bases. Germline V gene data show CDR1 as SGHVS and CDR2 as FQNEAQ. This CDR3 spans 13 amino acids. Produced via immunoSEQ multiplex PCR; TCRdb's table is partial and in-frame only. The sample includes some 630,000 clones, approximately 96% seen only once; the top ten take 0.11%. The material sequenced was naive CD8+ T cells sorted from blood. This sequence joins TRBV7-8 and TRBJ2-2; unclear D gene. This TCR came from a woman aged 25 to 45 in good health. This CDR3 reads CASSLLESGELFF. The CDR3 DNA reads as TGTGCCAGCAGCTTATTGGAGTCCGGGGAGCTGTTTTTT.